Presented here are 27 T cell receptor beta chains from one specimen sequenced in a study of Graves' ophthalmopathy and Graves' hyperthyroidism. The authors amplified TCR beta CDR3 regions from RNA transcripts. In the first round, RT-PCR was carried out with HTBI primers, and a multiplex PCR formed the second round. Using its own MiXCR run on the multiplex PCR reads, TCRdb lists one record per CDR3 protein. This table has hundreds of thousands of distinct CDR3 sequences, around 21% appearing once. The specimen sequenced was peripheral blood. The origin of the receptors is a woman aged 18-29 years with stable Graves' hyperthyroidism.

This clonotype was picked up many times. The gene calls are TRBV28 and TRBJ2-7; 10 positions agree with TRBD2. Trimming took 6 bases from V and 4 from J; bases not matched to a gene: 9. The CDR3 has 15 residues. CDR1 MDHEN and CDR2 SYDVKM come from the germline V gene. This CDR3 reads CASSPRLAGAYEQYF. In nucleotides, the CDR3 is TGTGCCAGCAGCCCTAGACTAGCGGGTGCTTACGAGCAGTACTTC.

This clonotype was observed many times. Written as DNA, the CDR3 is TGTGCCAGCAGTTTATTGGGTAGACAAGAGACCCAGTACTTC. It yields the protein CASSLLGRQETQYF. The chain employs TRBV28 and TRBJ2-5, with unresolved D. The V and J ends lost 1 base and 2 bases respectively, with 8 bases between them. CDR3 length equals 14 residues. Germline CDR1 is MDHEN and CDR2 is SYDVKM.

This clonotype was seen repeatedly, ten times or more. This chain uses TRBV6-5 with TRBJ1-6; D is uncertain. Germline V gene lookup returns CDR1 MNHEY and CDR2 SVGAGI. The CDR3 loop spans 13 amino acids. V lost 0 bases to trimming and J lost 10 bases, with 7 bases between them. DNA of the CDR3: TGTGCCAGCAGTTACTCGATCGGCTCACCCCTCCACTTT. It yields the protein CASSYSIGSPLHF.

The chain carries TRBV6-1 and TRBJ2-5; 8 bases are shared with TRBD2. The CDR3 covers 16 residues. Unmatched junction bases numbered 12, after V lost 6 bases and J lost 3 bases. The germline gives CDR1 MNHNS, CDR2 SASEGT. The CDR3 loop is CASRKILAEGKETQYF. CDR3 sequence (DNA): TGTGCCAGCAGGAAGATACTAGCGGAAGGGAAAGAGACCCAGTACTTC.

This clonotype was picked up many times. The CDR3 DNA is TGCGCCAGCAGCTTGGTCGGGGCCGGTGGCTACACCTTC. Translating it yields CASSLVGAGGYTF. The chain recombines TRBV5-1 with TRBJ1-2, with a weak D call TRBD1 (5 bases). This CDR3 has 13 residues. CDR1 is SGHRS and CDR2 is YFSETQ in the germline V gene. V was cut by 0 bases and J by 7 bases, with 10 bases left in between. Variable domain in full (rest from reference TRBV5-1 and TRBJ1-2): KAGVTQTPRYLIKTRGQQVTLSCSPISGHRSVSWYQQTPGQGLQFLFEYFSETQRNKGNFPGRFSGRQFSNSRSEMNVSTLELGDSALYLCASSLVGAGGYTFGSGTRLTVV.

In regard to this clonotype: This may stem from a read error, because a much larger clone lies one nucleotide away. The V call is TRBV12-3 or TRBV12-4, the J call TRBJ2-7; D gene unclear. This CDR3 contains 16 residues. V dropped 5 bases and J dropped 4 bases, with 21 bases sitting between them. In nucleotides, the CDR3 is TGTGCCAGCAGTGGCCCCCGGGCCCCCTTGGAGTACGAGCAGTACTTC. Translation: CASSGPRAPLEYEQYF.

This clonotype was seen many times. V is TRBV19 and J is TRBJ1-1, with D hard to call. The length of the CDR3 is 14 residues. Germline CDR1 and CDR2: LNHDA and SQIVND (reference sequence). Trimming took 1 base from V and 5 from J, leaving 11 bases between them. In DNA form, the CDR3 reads TGTGCCAGTAGTATAGGGGCGGCACTTACTGAAGCTTTCTTT. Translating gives CASSIGAALTEAFF.

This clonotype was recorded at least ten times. The CDR3 coding sequence is TGTGCCAGCAGCCACGGACAGGGGGCCCGAGGGAACACTGAAGCTTTCTTT. Residues: CASSHGQGARGNTEAFF. V is TRBV4-2 and J is TRBJ1-1; TRBD1 aligns across 11 bases. Germline values: CDR1 LGHNA, CDR2 YNFKEQ. The CDR3 consists of 17 residues. V lost 3 bases, J lost 1 base, and 7 bases stayed unmatched.

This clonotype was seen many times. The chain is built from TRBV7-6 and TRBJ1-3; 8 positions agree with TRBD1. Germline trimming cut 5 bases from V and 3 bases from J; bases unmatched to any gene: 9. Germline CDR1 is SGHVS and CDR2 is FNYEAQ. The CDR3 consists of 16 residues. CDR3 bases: TGTGCCAGCAGCGCAGTCCAGGGGGCTGTTGGAAACACCATATATTTT. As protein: CASSAVQGAVGNTIYF.

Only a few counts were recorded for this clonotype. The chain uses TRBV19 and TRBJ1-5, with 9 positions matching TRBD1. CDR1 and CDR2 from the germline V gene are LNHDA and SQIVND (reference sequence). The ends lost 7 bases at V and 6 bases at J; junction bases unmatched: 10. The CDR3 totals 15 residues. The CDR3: CASNPDRGGSQPQHF. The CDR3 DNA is TGTGCCAGTAACCCGGACAGGGGAGGAAGTCAGCCCCAGCATTTT.

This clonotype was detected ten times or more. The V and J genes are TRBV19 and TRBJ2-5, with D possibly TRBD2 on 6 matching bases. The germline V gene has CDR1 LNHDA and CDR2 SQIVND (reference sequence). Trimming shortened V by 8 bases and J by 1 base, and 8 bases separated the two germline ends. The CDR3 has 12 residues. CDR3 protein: CASRDFQETQYF. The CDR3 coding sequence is TGTGCCAGTCGGGACTTCCAAGAGACCCAGTACTTC.

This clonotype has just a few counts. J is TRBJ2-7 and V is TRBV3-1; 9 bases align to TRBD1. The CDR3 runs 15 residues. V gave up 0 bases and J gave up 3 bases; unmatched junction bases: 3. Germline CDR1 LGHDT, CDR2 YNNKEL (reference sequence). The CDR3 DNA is TGTGCCAGCAGCCAAGAAGAGACAGGGGGCTACGAGCAGTACTTC. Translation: CASSQEETGGYEQYF.

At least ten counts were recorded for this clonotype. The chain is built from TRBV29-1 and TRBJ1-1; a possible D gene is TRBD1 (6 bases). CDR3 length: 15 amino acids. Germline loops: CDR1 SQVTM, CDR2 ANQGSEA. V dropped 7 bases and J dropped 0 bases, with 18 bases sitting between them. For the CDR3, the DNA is TGCAGCGCAGGGGCGGGCTGGGGTATGAACACTGAAGCTTTCTTT. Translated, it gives CSAGAGWGMNTEAFF.

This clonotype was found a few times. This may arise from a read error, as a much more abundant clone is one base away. The CDR3 is CASSSPRAGEDSGELCF. The CDR3 coding sequence is TGTGCCAGCAGTTCCCCCCGGGCAGGGGAAGATTCCGGGGAGCTGTGTTTT. This sequence joins TRBV12-3 or TRBV12-4 and TRBJ2-2; possibly TRBD1 for D (6 bases). The CDR3 totals 17 residues.

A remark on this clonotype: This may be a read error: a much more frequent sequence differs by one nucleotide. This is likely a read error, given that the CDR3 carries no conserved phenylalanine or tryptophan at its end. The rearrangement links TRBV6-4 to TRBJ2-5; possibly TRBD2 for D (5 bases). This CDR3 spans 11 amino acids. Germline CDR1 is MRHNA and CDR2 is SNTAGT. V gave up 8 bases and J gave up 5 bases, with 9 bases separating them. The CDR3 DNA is TGTGCCAGCGGACTCGTTGAGACCCAGTACATC. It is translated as CASGLVETQYI.

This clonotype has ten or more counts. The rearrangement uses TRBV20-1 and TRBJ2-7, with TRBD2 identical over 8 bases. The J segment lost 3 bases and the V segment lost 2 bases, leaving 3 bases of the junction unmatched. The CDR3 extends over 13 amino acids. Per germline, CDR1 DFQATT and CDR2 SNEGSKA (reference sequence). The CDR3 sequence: CSARSTSGYEQYF. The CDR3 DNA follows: TGCAGTGCTAGAAGCACTAGCGGCTACGAGCAGTACTTC.

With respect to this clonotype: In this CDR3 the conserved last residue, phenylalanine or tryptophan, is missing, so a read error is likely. DNA for the CDR3: TGTGCCAGCAGTGGCGAGCGGGAGTCTTACGAGCAGTACTAC. It encodes CASSGERESYEQYY. The rearrangement links TRBV6-1 to TRBJ2-7; 8 bases match TRBD2. Germline CDR1 MNHNS, CDR2 SASEGT. The ends lost 4 bases at V and 4 bases at J; junction bases unmatched: 6. The CDR3 has 14 residues.

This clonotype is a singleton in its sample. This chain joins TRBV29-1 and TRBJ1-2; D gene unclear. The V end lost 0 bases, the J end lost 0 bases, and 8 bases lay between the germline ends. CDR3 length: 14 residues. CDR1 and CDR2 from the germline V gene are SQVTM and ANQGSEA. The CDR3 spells CSVEEGGSNYGYTF. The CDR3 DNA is TGCAGCGTTGAAGAAGGCGGATCTAACTATGGCTACACCTTC.

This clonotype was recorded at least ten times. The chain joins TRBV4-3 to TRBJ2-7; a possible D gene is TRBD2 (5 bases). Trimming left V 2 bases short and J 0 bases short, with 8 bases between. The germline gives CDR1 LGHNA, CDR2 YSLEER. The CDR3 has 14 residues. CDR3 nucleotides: TGCGCCAGCAGCCAAACGACTACCTCCTACGAGCAGTACTTC. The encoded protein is CASSQTTTSYEQYF.

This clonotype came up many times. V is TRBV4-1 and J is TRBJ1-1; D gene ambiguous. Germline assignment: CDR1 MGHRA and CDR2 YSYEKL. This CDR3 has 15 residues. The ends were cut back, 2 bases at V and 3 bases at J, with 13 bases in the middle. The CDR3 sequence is CASSQSQLRDTEAFF. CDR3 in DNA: TGCGCCAGCAGCCAAAGTCAGTTGAGGGACACTGAAGCTTTCTTT.

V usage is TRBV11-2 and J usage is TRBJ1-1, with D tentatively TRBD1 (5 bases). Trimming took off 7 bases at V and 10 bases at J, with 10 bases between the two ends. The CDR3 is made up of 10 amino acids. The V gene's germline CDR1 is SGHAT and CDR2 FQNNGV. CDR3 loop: CASTPGPAFF. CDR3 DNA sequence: TGTGCCAGCACCCCGGGGCCAGCTTTCTTT.

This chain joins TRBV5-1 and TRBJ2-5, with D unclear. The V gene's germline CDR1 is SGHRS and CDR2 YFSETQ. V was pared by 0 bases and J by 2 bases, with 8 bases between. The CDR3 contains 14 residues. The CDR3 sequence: CASSLGRNQETQYF. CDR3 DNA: TGCGCCAGCAGCTTGGGACGGAATCAAGAGACCCAGTACTTC.

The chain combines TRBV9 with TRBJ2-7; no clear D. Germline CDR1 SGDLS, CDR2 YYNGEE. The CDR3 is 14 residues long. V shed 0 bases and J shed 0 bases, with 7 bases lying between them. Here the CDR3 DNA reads TGTGCCAGCAGCGTAGAGGCAGCCTCCTACGAGCAGTACTTC. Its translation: CASSVEAASYEQYF.

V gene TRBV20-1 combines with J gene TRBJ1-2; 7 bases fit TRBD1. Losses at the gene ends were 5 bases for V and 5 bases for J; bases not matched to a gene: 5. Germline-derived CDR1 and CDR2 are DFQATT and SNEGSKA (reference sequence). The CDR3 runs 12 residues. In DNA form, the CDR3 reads TGCAGTGCTCCCAGGGGGGGGTATGGCTACACCTTC. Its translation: CSAPRGGYGYTF.

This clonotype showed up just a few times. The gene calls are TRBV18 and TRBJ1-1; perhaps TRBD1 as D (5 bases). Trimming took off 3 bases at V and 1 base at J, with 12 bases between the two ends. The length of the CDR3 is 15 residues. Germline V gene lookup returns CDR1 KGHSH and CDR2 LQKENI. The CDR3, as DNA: TGTGCCAGCTCACCCGACAATACAGGGAACACTGAAGCTTTCTTT. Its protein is CASSPDNTGNTEAFF.

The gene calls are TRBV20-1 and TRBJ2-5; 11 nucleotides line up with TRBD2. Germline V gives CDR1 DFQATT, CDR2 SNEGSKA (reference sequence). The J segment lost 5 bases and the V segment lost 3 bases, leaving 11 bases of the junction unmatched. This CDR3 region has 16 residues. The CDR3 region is CSARGVAGGPGETQYF. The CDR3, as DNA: TGCAGTGCTAGGGGAGTAGCGGGAGGGCCGGGGGAGACCCAGTACTTC.

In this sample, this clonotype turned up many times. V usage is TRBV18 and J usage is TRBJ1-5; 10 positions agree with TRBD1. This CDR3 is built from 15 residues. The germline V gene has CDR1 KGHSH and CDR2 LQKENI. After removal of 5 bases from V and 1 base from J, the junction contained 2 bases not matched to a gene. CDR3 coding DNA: TGTGCCAGCTCAAAGGACAGGGGGAGCAATCAGCCCCAGCATTTT. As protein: CASSKDRGSNQPQHF.